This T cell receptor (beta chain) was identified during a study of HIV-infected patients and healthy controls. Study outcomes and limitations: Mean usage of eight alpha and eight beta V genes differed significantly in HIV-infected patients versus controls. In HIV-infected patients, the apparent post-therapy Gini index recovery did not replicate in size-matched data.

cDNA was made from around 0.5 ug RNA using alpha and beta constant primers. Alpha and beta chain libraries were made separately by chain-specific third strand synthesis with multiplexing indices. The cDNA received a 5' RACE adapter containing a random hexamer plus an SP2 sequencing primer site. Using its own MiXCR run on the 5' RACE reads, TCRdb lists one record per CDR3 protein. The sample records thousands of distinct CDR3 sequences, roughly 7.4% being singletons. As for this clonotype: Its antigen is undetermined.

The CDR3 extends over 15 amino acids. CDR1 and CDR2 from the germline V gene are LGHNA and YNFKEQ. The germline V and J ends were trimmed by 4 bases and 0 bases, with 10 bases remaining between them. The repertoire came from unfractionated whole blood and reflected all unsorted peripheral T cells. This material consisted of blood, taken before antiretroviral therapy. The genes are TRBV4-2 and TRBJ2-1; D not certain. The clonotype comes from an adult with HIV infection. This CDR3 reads CASSRELSSYNEQFF. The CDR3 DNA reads TGTGCCAGCAGCCGAGAATTGAGCTCCTACAATGAGCAGTTCTTC.